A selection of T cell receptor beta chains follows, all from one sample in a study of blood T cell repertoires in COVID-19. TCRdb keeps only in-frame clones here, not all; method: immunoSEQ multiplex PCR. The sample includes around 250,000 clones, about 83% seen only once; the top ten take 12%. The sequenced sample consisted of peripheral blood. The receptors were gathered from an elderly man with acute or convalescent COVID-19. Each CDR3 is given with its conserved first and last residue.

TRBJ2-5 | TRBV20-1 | CSATAGETQYF
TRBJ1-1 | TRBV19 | CASSIRTGGLGNTEAFF
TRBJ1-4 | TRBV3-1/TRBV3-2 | CASSLLEKLFF
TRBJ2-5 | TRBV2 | CASTQRSSLQETQYF
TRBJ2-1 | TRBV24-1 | CATTYIAGAQDEQFF
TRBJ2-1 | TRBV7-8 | CASSRREGLAGGHNEQFF
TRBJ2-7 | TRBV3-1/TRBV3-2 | CASSQDLLAALYEQYF
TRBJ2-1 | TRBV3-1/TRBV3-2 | CASSLGLAGAFSYNEQFF
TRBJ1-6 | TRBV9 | CASSELQGSNSPLHF
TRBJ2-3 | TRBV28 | CAGGTSGTDTQYF
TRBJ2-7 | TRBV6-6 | CASSSPLGAGYEQYF
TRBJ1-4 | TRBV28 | CASSSGHIEKLFF
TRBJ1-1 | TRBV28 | CASRVLPGSTEAFF
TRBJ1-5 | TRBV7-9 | CASSPPQGPGSNQPQHF
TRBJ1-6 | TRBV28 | CASRAGDYSPLHF
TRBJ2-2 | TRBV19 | CASTILAGAPTGELFF
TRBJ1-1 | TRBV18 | CASSPLLINTEAFF
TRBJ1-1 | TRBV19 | CASSAPPGGDTEAFF
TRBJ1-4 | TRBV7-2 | CASSYDRKVGEKLFF
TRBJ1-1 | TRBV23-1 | CASSPRGQGRDTEAFF
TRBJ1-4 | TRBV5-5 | CASSFTGGTNEKLFF
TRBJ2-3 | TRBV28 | CASRSSRDRVSDTQYF
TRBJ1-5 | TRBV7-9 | CASSFGGDSNQPQHF
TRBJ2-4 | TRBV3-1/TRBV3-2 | CASSQVDGVNIQYF
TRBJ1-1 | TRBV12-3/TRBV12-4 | CASSFWPNTEAFF
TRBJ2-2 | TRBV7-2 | CASSLLEGGLPFF
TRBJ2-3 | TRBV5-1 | CASSLSPGSGGADTQYF
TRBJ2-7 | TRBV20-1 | CSASVVGGSYEQYF
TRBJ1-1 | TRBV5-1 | CASSPSSGATEAFF
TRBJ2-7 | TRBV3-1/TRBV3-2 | CASSSHPHEQYF
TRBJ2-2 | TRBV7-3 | CASSSSPAGRGNGELFF
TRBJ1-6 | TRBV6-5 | CASSYFSSSYNSPLHF
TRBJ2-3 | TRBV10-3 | CAISPGSPTDTQYF
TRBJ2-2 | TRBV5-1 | CASSSQGIGAGELFF
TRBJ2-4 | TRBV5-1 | CASSPGTGTGGSPQYF
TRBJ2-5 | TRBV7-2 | CASSSDYPPRTQYF